This T cell receptor (beta chain) was captured by sequencing in a study of vaccination effects on CD4 cells after COVID-19 (dated by TCRdb to between 2021 and 2024). About the study as a whole: Participants received two doses of either the BNT162b2 or the mRNA-1273 mRNA SARS-CoV-2 vaccine. Cultures from other donors in the study were sequenced with the Oncomine TCR Beta short-read assay on an Illumina iSeq 100. SARS-CoV-2 spike-specific CD4+ TCR repertoires were compared before and after mRNA vaccination in COVID-19 convalescent patients and in infection-naive vaccine recipients. Altogether, some ten COVID-19 convalescent patients and a handful of SARS-CoV-2-naive healthy vaccine recipients made up the full study.

Overall study results and their limits: The study was limited by a small number of convalescent patients and lacked early post-infection timepoints. Among healthy vaccine recipients, nearly all vaccine-induced clones were SARS-CoV-2 mono-reactive, and just 1 of 255 was cross-reactive with common cold coronaviruses. Both infection-induced and vaccine-induced clones contracted markedly at late post-vaccination timepoints, which is consistent with waning T cell responses.

Relative to germline, V is 0 bases shorter and J is 9 bases shorter, with 12 bases between their ends. Including the terminal cysteine and phenylalanine, the CDR3 comprises 14 residues. Of all the DNA, just the CDR3 is kept, 42 bases in frame from base 1. Preparation of the library involved the immunoSEQ multiplex PCR assay. DNA from the cultured and isolated CD4+ T cells underwent TCR beta CDR3 sequencing. In the source study's methods: Non-productive TCR sequences were removed and reads were trimmed to the CDR3 region, keeping CDR3s of at least 7 amino acids. The MANAFEST web app was used to pick out antigen-specific clonotypes by comparing their expansion in peptide wells with that in reference cultures. Positive clones required FDR<0.05 expansion versus reference and all other wells, odds ratio above 5, and frequency above 0.1% in two replicate wells. Clonotypes significantly expanded in SARS-CoV-2 spike wells and in at least one common cold coronavirus spike condition were defined as cross-reactive. Using the stringdist R package, CDR3 similarity was measured by Levenshtein distance, and unrooted trees were constructed with ape in R 3.6.1. Entries here come from immuneACCESS through TCRdb and include only in-frame sequences with V and J called. Some clones fail to appear in such tables; in the studies checked, an unresolved V gene covers under half of the shortfall, and the cause of the remainder is unknown. For V, J and clone size, that table is used; D and trimming come from the DNA. Recorded for this sample are roughly 52,000 clones; more than 60% of them occurred a single time. The ten largest make up around 18% of the sample.

In the ViraFEST assay, PBMC were stimulated with viral peptide pools, and antigen-specific CD4+ T cell clonotypes were then identified by expansion using TCR sequencing. After around 11 days of culture, CD4+ T cells were isolated with the EasySep CD4+ T cell isolation kit. Healthy vaccine recipients had no prior SARS-CoV-2 infection, confirmed by negative nucleocapsid antibodies before and after vaccination. Some 2 million PBMC per well were cultured in IMDM with around 5.3% human AB serum, 10 IU/ml IL-2 and gentamicin, plus 10 ug/ml peptides. Half of the culture medium was replaced with fresh IL-2-containing medium on days 3 and 7. Each peptide stimulation condition was cultured in triplicate wells unless otherwise noted. Using Ficoll-Paque Plus gradient centrifugation, PBMC were separated from whole blood and then either used fresh or cryopreserved at -140C. Overlapping peptide pools spanned the spike proteins of SARS-CoV-2 and the common cold coronaviruses HCoV-NL63, HCoV-OC43 and HCoV-229E. Genomic DNA was extracted from cultured CD4+ T cells with the QIAamp micro DNA kit.

This clone is regarded as medium-sized (0.01 to 0.1%). It has no known antigen specificity. Base-call qualities are not available, and no considerably larger clone is one nucleotide away. This TCR was sampled from a human donor who received a COVID-19 vaccine. Sequenced here: CD4+ T cells from PBMCs cultured with SARS-CoV-2 spike peptides, sampled before COVID-19 vaccination. The cell subset or site label corresponds to: SARS-CoV-2 spike overlapping peptide pool stimulation. This chain joins TRBV23-1 to TRBJ1-3, with the D gene not confidently named. TRBV23-1 is assigned to the ORF class and has an uncertain function. The DNA sequence is given as TGCGCCAGCAGTCAATCGGGCCTTTGTTTCACCATATATTTT. Its protein is CASSQSGLCFTIYF.